The 9 T cell receptor beta chains presented below share a single source sample, sequenced in a study of T-cell reconstitution after alpha-beta-depleted transplantation in children. A library of TCRbeta sequences, prepared with unique molecular identifiers, was generated. Each CDR3 protein is one row after TCRdb ran MiXCR on the PCR reads. This repertoire shows about 180,000 distinct CDR3 sequences, more than 9.5% found once; its top ten account for approximately 13%. The sample consisted of PBMCs, taken before TCRalphabeta/CD19-depleted stem cell transplant. Receptors originate from a boy aged 2 to 9 with acute myeloid leukemia, due to receive a stem cell transplant.

The chain couples TRBV28 to TRBJ1-6, with D hard to call. CDR3 size: 15 residues. V lost 6 bases, J lost 9 bases, and 18 bases lay in between. Per germline, CDR1 MDHEN and CDR2 SYDVKM. CDR3 in amino acids: CASSPSDGGSSPLHF. CDR3 sequence (DNA): TGTGCCAGCAGCCCGAGCGACGGCGGTAGTTCACCCCTCCACTTT.

At least ten counts were recorded for this clonotype. The rearrangement uses TRBV7-9 and TRBJ2-2, with 9 bases lining up with TRBD2. CDR3 size: 11 residues. Germline V gene data show CDR1 as SEHNR and CDR2 as FQNEAQ (reference sequence). V lost 5 bases, J lost 14 bases, and 3 bases stayed unmatched. The CDR3 reads CASSPGLALFF. In DNA, the CDR3 is TGTGCCAGCAGCCCGGGACTAGCACTGTTTTTT. The whole variable domain, remainder taken from reference TRBV7-9 and TRBJ2-2, is DTGVSQNPRHKITKRGQNVTFRCDPISEHNRLYWYRQTLGQGPEFLTYFQNEAQLEKSRLLSDRFSAERPKGSFSTLEIQRTEQGDSAMYLCASSPGLALFFGEGSRLTVL.

This clonotype has at least ten counts. The CDR3 DNA reads TGTGCCAGCAGCCTTCAGACTAGCTTTGAGCAGTTCTTC. It translates to CASSLQTSFEQFF. The chain joins TRBV7-9 to TRBJ2-1, with 7 bases matching TRBD2. Germline V gene sequence: CDR1 SEHNR, CDR2 FQNEAQ (reference sequence). This CDR3 is built from 13 residues. V gave up 5 bases and J gave up 9 bases; unmatched junction bases: 7.

On this clonotype: A single base separates this from a much larger clone, so it may be a read error. This rearrangement joins TRBV28 to TRBJ2-7; possible D gene TRBD1, 5 bases. The CDR3 has 14 residues. Trimming shortened V by 6 bases and J by 5 bases, and 17 bases separated the two germline ends. Germline-derived CDR1 and CDR2 are MDHEN and SYDVKM. The CDR3 is CASRRTRYFDEQYF. The CDR3, as DNA: TGTGCCAGCAGACGGACAAGGTATTTCGACGAGCAGTACTTC.

With regard to this clonotype: One junction end disagrees with the germline gene, perhaps due to a read error. This chain links TRBV19 with TRBJ2-2; 7 bases fit TRBD1. This CDR3 contains 13 residues. CDR1 is LNHDA, CDR2 SQIVND, per germline (reference sequence). Written as DNA, the CDR3 is TGTGCCAGTAGACAGGGGACATCCGGGGAGCTGTCTTTT. Translating it yields CASRQGTSGELSF.

This clonotype was seen repeatedly, ten times or more. The rearrangement uses TRBV7-9 and TRBJ1-2; TRBD1 might be the D (6 bases). The CDR3 covers 15 residues. CDR1 and CDR2 (germline): SEHNR, FQNEAQ (reference sequence). Trimming cost V 2 bases and J 4 bases, with 14 bases left between them. CDR3 sequence: CASSLWNREGYGYTF. CDR3 in DNA: TGTGCCAGCAGCTTATGGAACAGGGAAGGCTATGGCTACACCTTC.

This clonotype was detected ten times or more. The J gene is TRBJ1-5, the V gene TRBV6-5; the match to TRBD1 covers 10 bases. V was pared by 2 bases and J by 5 bases, with 9 bases of the junction left unmatched. The CDR3 has 17 amino acids. Germline V lookup: CDR1 MNHEY, CDR2 SVGAGI. The CDR3 loop is CASSYHRDRGRDQPQHF. The CDR3 DNA is TGTGCCAGCAGTTACCACCGGGACAGGGGCCGCGATCAGCCCCAGCATTTT.

This clonotype was detected many times. The V call is TRBV7-9, the J call TRBJ2-7, with D possibly called TRBD1 or TRBD2 (5 bases each). In germline, CDR1 is SEHNR, CDR2 FQNEAQ (reference sequence). The CDR3 loop spans 12 amino acids. The V and J ends lost 4 bases and 9 bases respectively, with 13 bases between them. CDR3 protein: CASSYRDLGQYF. The CDR3 DNA sequence: TGTGCCAGCAGCTACCGGGACCTTGGGCAGTACTTC.

Of note for this clonotype: A read error is possible here, since a much larger clone lies one base away. The rearrangement links TRBV28 to TRBJ1-1; a weak D match, TRBD1 (6 bases). The CDR3 has 14 amino acids. Germline-derived CDR1 and CDR2 are MDHEN and SYDVKM. CDR3 amino acids: CACSSGASRTEAFF. DNA of the CDR3: TGTGCCTGCAGTTCAGGGGCGAGTAGGACTGAAGCTTTCTTT.